The 2 T cell receptor beta chains below come from one sample, sequenced in a study of cytomegalovirus exposure and HLA in healthy donors. Both 60 Vbeta primers and 13 Jbeta primers went into the PCR. Using immunoSEQ multiplex PCR, the repertoire was profiled, and TCRdb retains in-frame clones only, with some absent. The sample lists approximately 130,000 clones; around four fifths were seen once. Material for sequencing was PBMCs. These receptors all stem from a woman aged 45-65 years in good health and CMV-seropositive.

This clone was counted once. J is TRBJ2-1 and V is TRBV18; D not resolved. CDR3 size: 14 residues. The germline CDR1 and CDR2 sequences are KGHSH and LQKENI. V was shortened by 0 bases and J by 4 bases, with 7 bases between the two germline ends. The CDR3 DNA reads TGTGCCAGCTCACCACCTCAGATGTACAATGAGCAGTTCTTC. Its translation is CASSPPQMYNEQFF.

This clone came up once. The rearrangement joins TRBV2 to TRBJ1-2; D call uncertain. Germline V gene lookup returns CDR1 SNHLY and CDR2 FYNNEI. The CDR3 totals 15 residues. Trimming stripped 2 bases from V and 3 bases from J, with 13 bases between. CDR3 residues: CASSERNAGYYGYTF. The CDR3 DNA follows: TGTGCCAGCAGTGAACGGAACGCGGGTTACTATGGCTACACCTTC.